The clone carrying this T cell receptor beta chain was recorded a few times. The antigen remains unidentified. These data belong to a study of cytomegalovirus exposure and HLA in healthy donors. Background on the study: Both the 120 or so validation repertoires and the approximately 670 first-cohort repertoires used the same platform, as reported by a later analysis.

Assay used: immunoSEQ multiplex PCR; TCRdb lists only in-frame clones, some missing. The sample carries 200,000 to 250,000 clones, roughly 88% recorded once. The donors were members of the validation cohort, which comprised roughly 120 subjects and was separate from the first cohort of 600 to 850 subjects. Study-wide results and limits: The study recorded more than 150 TCR beta chains that were cytomegalovirus-associated.

In germline, CDR1 is MGHRA, CDR2 YSYEKL. V lost 3 bases, J lost 4 bases, and 6 bases stayed unmatched. The CDR3 loop spans 15 amino acids. This clonotype was obtained from a young woman in good health and CMV-seropositive. The chain recombines TRBV4-1 with TRBJ2-3; TRBD1 agrees at 8 bases. Sequences were obtained from PBMCs. The DNA of the CDR3 is TGCGCCAGCAGCCAGCCGGACAGGGTCCCAGATACGCAGTATTTT. Protein: CASSQPDRVPDTQYF.